Each of the 23 T cell receptor beta chains below was sequenced from the same sample in a study of shared clonotypes between healthy human individuals. Sequencing was performed with immunoSEQ multiplex PCR; in TCRdb, only in-frame clones are kept and a portion is missing. The sample records over 850,000 clones, approximately 78% being singletons. The sample comprised memory CD4+ T cells from PBMCs. Described subset: CD45RA-negative fraction. These TCRs come from a man aged 18 to 29 in good health. Some clones in this sample may be carry-over from other donors' samples.

This chain connects TRBV27 to TRBJ2-5; 8 bases are shared with TRBD2. CDR3 length equals 13 residues. The germline CDR1 and CDR2 sequences are MNHEY and SMNVEV (reference sequence). Losses at the gene ends were 3 bases for V and 4 bases for J; bases not matched to a gene: 1. For the CDR3, the DNA is TGTGCCAGCAGTTTTGCGGGGGGAGAGACCCAGTACTTC. Residues: CASSFAGGETQYF.

The chain has TRBV6-5 and TRBJ2-7; a weak D match, TRBD1 (6 bases). This CDR3 is built from 13 residues. From germline, CDR1 is MNHEY and CDR2 SVGAGI. V was shortened by 2 bases and J by 5 bases, with 10 bases between the two germline ends. This CDR3 is CASSYVQGDEQYF. CDR3 in DNA: TGTGCCAGCAGTTACGTACAGGGCGACGAGCAGTACTTC.

This chain links TRBV5-6 with TRBJ2-7; TRBD1 agrees at 9 bases. Germline V lookup: CDR1 SGHDT, CDR2 YYEEEE. The length of the CDR3 is 16 residues. V lost 0 bases, J lost 5 bases, and 9 bases stayed unmatched. As DNA, the CDR3 is TGTGCCAGCAGCTTGGGCACAGGGGGCGAGCCTCACGAGCAGTACTTC. This codes for CASSLGTGGEPHEQYF.

This rearrangement joins TRBV5-4 to TRBJ2-7; possibly TRBD1 for D (5 bases). Germline V lookup: CDR1 SGHNT, CDR2 YYREEE (reference sequence). This CDR3 contains 15 residues. Trimming took off 4 bases at V and 4 bases at J, with 18 bases between the two ends. The CDR3 loop is CASSRASQGSYEQYF. In nucleotides, the CDR3 is TGTGCCAGCAGCCGGGCCTCGCAGGGCTCGTACGAGCAGTACTTC. The entire variable domain, with the rest obtained from reference TRBV5-4 and TRBJ2-7, is as follows: ETGVTQSPTHLIKTRGQQVTLRCSSQSGHNTVSWYQQALGQGPQFIFQYYREEENGRGNFPPRFSGLQFPNYSSELNVNALELDDSALYLCASSRASQGSYEQYFGPGTRLTVT.

The chain has TRBV6-1 and TRBJ2-2; TRBD1 aligns across 9 bases. V was clipped by 4 bases and J by 4 bases; unmatched bases: 7. The CDR3 loop spans 16 amino acids. Germline V gene data show CDR1 as MNHNS and CDR2 as SASEGT. Written as DNA, the CDR3 is TGTGCCAGCAGTGCCCAGACAGGGGGAAGCACCGGGGAGCTGTTTTTT. Its protein product is CASSAQTGGSTGELFF.

The J gene is TRBJ2-1, the V gene TRBV6-1, with D maybe TRBD2 (6 bases). The CDR3 runs 13 residues. CDR1 and CDR2 (germline): MNHNS, SASEGT. Deletions cut 7 bases from V and 1 base from J, with 8 bases between. The DNA of the CDR3 is TGTGCCAGCACCCGGGAGTCCTACAATGAGCAGTTCTTC. As protein: CASTRESYNEQFF.

This rearrangement joins TRBV28 to TRBJ1-3; the D gene is possibly TRBD1 (5 bases). The CDR3 consists of 14 residues. Germline V gene sequence: CDR1 MDHEN, CDR2 SYDVKM. V was pared by 8 bases and J by 0 bases, with 11 bases between. The CDR3 sequence is CASGPDSSGNTIYF. CDR3 nucleotide sequence: TGTGCCAGCGGTCCAGACAGCTCTGGAAACACCATATATTTT.

The genes are TRBV7-8 and TRBJ1-3, with TRBD1 as a possible D gene (5 bases). CDR3 size: 15 residues. Trimming took 1 base from V and 2 from J, leaving 9 bases between them. Germline CDR1 reads SGHVS; CDR2 reads FQNEAQ. Here the CDR3 DNA reads TGTGCCAGCAGCTTAGTGTGGGGGGCTGGAAACACCATATATTTT. Protein product: CASSLVWGAGNTIYF.

The chain is built from TRBV28 and TRBJ1-2; 12 bases line up with TRBD1. Germline CDR1 MDHEN, CDR2 SYDVKM. After removal of 6 bases from V and 5 bases from J, the junction contained 7 bases not matched to a gene. There are 15 residues in the CDR3. The CDR3 region is CASRSGTGGTYGYTF. Here the CDR3 DNA reads TGTGCCAGCAGGTCCGGGACAGGGGGCACTTATGGCTACACCTTC.

The chain links TRBV28 to TRBJ2-3, with 11 nucleotides matching TRBD2. The V gene's germline CDR1 is MDHEN and CDR2 SYDVKM. This CDR3 is built from 15 residues. With 3 bases clipped from V and 4 bases from J, the junction kept 3 bases outside the gene matches. The CDR3 DNA reads TGTGCCAGCAGTTTGCTAGCGGGAGGTGCAGATACGCAGTATTTT. Amino acids: CASSLLAGGADTQYF.

The rearrangement uses TRBV6-1 and TRBJ2-7; D assignment may be TRBD1 or TRBD2 (5 bases each). The CDR3 runs 18 residues. With 0 bases removed from V and 5 bases from J, the gap between germline ends came to 23 bases. The germline V gene encodes CDR1 MNHNS and CDR2 SASEGT. CDR3 sequence reads: CASSEARGARTRAHEQYF. The CDR3 bases are TGTGCCAGCAGTGAAGCGCGAGGGGCGCGGACCCGAGCACACGAGCAGTACTTC.

This clone came up once. V gene TRBV13 combines with J gene TRBJ2-1, with 15 bases aligning to TRBD2. V trimming: 1 base; J trimming: 8 bases; junction bases outside the gene matches: 9. The length of the CDR3 is 18 residues. The germline CDR1 and CDR2 sequences are PRHDT and FYEKMQ (reference sequence). Written as DNA, the CDR3 is TGTGCCAGCAGCTTAGACGCCGGGACTAGCGGGAGGAGAGATGAGCAGTTCTTC. It translates to CASSLDAGTSGRRDEQFF.

The CDR3 nucleotides read TGCGCCAGCAGCCAAGTTTTCCAAAAGGTAGACAGGCAAGAGACCCAGTACTTC. Its protein is CASSQVFQKVDRQETQYF. The chain links TRBV4-1 to TRBJ2-5, with D perhaps matching TRBD1 (6 bases). The germline V and J ends were trimmed by 1 base and 2 bases, with 20 bases remaining between them. CDR3 length equals 18 residues. Germline loops: CDR1 MGHRA, CDR2 YSYEKL.

V gene TRBV9 combines with J gene TRBJ1-2; TRBD1 might be the D (6 bases). Germline lookup yields CDR1 SGDLS and CDR2 YYNGEE. The CDR3 is 15 amino acids. Trimming took 0 bases from V and 7 from J, leaving 16 bases between them. The CDR3 protein is CASSVAWGAFGGYTF. The CDR3 nucleotides are TGTGCCAGCAGCGTAGCATGGGGGGCCTTTGGTGGCTACACCTTC. The full variable domain, completed using reference TRBV9 and TRBJ1-2, is DSGVTQTPKHLITATGQRVTLRCSPRSGDLSVYWYQQSLDQGLQFLIQYYNGEERAKGNILERFSAQQFPDLHSELNLSSLELGDSALYFCASSVAWGAFGGYTFGSGTRLTVV.

This sequence joins TRBV6-1 and TRBJ2-2; possibly TRBD2 for D (5 bases). Germline V gene data show CDR1 as MNHNS and CDR2 as SASEGT. The CDR3 contains 16 residues. Trimming removed 2 bases from V and 2 bases from J, with 12 bases in between. The CDR3: CASSEWPAVNTGELFF. The DNA for the CDR3 is TGTGCCAGCAGTGAATGGCCAGCGGTAAACACCGGGGAGCTGTTTTTT.

The chain combines TRBV9 with TRBJ2-1, with D possibly matching TRBD2 (6 bases). The CDR3 is 17 amino acids. Germline V lookup: CDR1 SGDLS, CDR2 YYNGEE. Trimming shortened V by 3 bases and J by 3 bases, and 19 bases separated the two germline ends. The CDR3: CASSAPFRGGIYNEQFF. The CDR3 bases are TGTGCCAGCAGCGCCCCATTTCGCGGCGGGATCTACAATGAGCAGTTCTTC. Looking up the rest from reference TRBV9 and TRBJ2-1 gives the full variable domain: DSGVTQTPKHLITATGQRVTLRCSPRSGDLSVYWYQQSLDQGLQFLIQYYNGEERAKGNILERFSAQQFPDLHSELNLSSLELGDSALYFCASSAPFRGGIYNEQFFGPGTRLTVL.

This clone came up a few times. Distinct nucleotide sequences in the sample also encode this CDR3. The chain uses TRBV2 and TRBJ1-2, with a possible D match to TRBD1 (6 bases). The CDR3 is 12 amino acids. Germline V gene lookup returns CDR1 SNHLY and CDR2 FYNNEI. Deletions cut 4 bases from V and 5 bases from J, with 8 bases between. The DNA of the CDR3 is TGTGCCAGCAGTGGGCAGGGGTATGGCTACACCTTC. It codes for CASSGQGYGYTF.

This CDR3 is CASRLAGGPSNEQFF. CDR3 DNA sequence: TGTGCCAGCAGATTAGCGGGAGGGCCCTCGAATGAGCAGTTCTTC. This chain joins TRBV28 and TRBJ2-1; the match to TRBD2 covers 11 bases. The ends lost 6 bases at V and 7 bases at J; junction bases unmatched: 8. The CDR3 length is 15 residues. Germline V gene lookup returns CDR1 MDHEN and CDR2 SYDVKM.

The chain recombines TRBV5-6 with TRBJ2-7, with D tentatively TRBD1 (5 bases). The V and J ends lost 0 bases and 13 bases respectively, with 14 bases between them. The CDR3 has 12 residues. Germline CDR1 reads SGHDT; CDR2 reads YYEEEE. The CDR3 DNA is TGTGCCAGCAGCTTGGGGGTACGGACATCATACTTC. Translation: CASSLGVRTSYF.

The chain uses TRBV19 and TRBJ1-2; D is unresolved. The CDR3 is 13 amino acids. Germline lookup yields CDR1 LNHDA and CDR2 SQIVND (reference sequence). V was shortened by 5 bases and J by 1 base, with 8 bases between the two germline ends. This CDR3 reads CASSRDFNYGYTF. The CDR3, as DNA: TGTGCCAGTAGTCGCGACTTTAACTATGGCTACACCTTC. The full variable domain, completed using reference TRBV19 and TRBJ1-2, is DGGITQSPKYLFRKEGQNVTLSCEQNLNHDAMYWYRQDPGQGLRLIYYSQIVNDFQKGDIAEGYSVSREKKESFPLTVTSAQKNPTAFYLCASSRDFNYGYTFGSGTRLTVV.

Comments on this clone: This specimen includes other DNA sequences encoding the same CDR3. The chain combines TRBV7-3 with TRBJ2-2; 9 bases fit TRBD1. The ends lost 2 bases at V and 5 bases at J; junction bases unmatched: 3. This CDR3 has 15 amino acids. CDR1 and CDR2 (germline): SGHTA, FQGTGA. This CDR3 is CASSLGTGRTGELFF. The CDR3 nucleotides are TGTGCCAGCAGCTTAGGGACAGGGCGTACCGGGGAGCTGTTTTTT.

The chain combines TRBV7-3 with TRBJ1-1; D gene ambiguous. This CDR3 contains 15 residues. Per the germline V gene, CDR1 is SGHTA and CDR2 is FQGTGA. Trimming removed 5 bases from V and 1 base from J, with 14 bases in between. As DNA, the CDR3 is TGTGCCAGCAGCGTCCAGCACACACCGAACACTGAAGCTTTCTTT. Its protein product is CASSVQHTPNTEAFF.

The table lists this clone with a few counts. The gene calls are TRBV28 and TRBJ2-6; no firm D call. CDR1 and CDR2 from the germline V gene are MDHEN and SYDVKM. CDR3 size: 15 residues. Trimming took off 6 bases at V and 2 bases at J, with 11 bases between the two ends. This CDR3 is CASRRGRAGANVLTF. In nucleotides, the CDR3 is TGTGCCAGCAGGCGAGGACGGGCTGGGGCCAACGTCCTGACTTTC.